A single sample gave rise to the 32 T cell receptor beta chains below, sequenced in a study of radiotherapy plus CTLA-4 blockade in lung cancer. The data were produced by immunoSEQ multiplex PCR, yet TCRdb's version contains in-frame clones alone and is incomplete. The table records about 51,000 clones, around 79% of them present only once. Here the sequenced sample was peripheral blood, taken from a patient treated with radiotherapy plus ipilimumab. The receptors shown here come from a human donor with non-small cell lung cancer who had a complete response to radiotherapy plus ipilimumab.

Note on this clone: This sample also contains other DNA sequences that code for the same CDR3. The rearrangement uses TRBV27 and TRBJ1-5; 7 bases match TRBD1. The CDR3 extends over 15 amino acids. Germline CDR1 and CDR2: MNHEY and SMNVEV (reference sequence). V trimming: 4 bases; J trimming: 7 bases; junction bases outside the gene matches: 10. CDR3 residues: CASSSNSGGRQPQHF. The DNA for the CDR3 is TGTGCCAGCAGTTCCAATTCAGGGGGAAGACAGCCCCAGCATTTT.

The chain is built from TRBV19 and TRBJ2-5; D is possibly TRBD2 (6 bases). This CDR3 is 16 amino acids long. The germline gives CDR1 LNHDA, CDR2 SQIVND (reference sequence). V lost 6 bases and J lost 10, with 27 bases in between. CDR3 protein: CASSPQFGLGGRDQYF. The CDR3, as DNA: TGTGCCAGTAGCCCTCAATTTGGGCTGGGAGGTAGGGACCAGTACTTC.

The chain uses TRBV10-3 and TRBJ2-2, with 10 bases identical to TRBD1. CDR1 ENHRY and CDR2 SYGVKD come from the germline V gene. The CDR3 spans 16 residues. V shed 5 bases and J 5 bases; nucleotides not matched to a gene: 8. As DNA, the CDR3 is TGTGCCATCAGTATATCGGACAGGGGGGAAACCGGGGAGCTGTTTTTT. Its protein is CAISISDRGETGELFF.

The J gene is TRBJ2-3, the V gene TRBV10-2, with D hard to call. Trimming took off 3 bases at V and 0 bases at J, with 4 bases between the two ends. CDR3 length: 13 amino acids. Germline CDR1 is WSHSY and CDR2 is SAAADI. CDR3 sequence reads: CASSDGSTDTQYF. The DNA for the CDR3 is TGCGCCAGCAGTGATGGCAGCACAGATACGCAGTATTTT.

Here the CDR3 DNA reads TGTGCCAGTAGTATCGGTTTGACGAGTTCAGGTGGCTACACCTTC. It encodes CASSIGLTSSGGYTF. V is TRBV19 and J is TRBJ1-2; unclear D gene. Germline V gene data show CDR1 as LNHDA and CDR2 as SQIVND (reference sequence). V gave up 3 bases and J gave up 7 bases, with 18 bases separating them. The CDR3 has 15 amino acids.

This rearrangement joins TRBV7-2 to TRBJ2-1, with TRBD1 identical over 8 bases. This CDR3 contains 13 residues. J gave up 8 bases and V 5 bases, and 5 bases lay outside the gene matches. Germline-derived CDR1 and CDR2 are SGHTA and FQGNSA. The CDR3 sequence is CASSADRGDEQFF. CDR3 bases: TGTGCCAGCAGCGCTGACAGGGGCGATGAGCAGTTCTTC.

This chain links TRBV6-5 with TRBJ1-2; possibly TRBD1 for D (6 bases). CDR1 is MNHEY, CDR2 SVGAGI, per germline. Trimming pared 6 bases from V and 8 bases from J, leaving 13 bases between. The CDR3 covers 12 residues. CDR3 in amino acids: CASSRNRVGYTF. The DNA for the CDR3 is TGTGCCAGCAGCCGAAACAGGGTCGGCTACACCTTC.

CDR3 loop: CAWSVPAGGPLWNEQFF. In DNA, the CDR3 is TGTGCCTGGAGTGTCCCCGCGGGAGGGCCACTGTGGAATGAGCAGTTCTTC. The genes are TRBV30 and TRBJ2-1, with 9 bases matching TRBD2. Germline-derived CDR1 and CDR2 are GTSNPN and SVGIG (reference sequence). Trimming at V came to 0 bases and at J to 7 bases, leaving 13 bases not matched to a gene. CDR3 size: 17 residues.

The CDR3 coding sequence is TGTGCCAGCAGTGCGGGGGGTGGGGATACGCAGTATTTT. It specifies CASSAGGGDTQYF. V is TRBV6-4 and J is TRBJ2-3; 7 bases are shared with TRBD2. Germline CDR1 and CDR2: MRHNA and SNTAGT. The CDR3 loop spans 13 amino acids. Germline trimming cut 4 bases from V and 6 bases from J; bases unmatched to any gene: 4.

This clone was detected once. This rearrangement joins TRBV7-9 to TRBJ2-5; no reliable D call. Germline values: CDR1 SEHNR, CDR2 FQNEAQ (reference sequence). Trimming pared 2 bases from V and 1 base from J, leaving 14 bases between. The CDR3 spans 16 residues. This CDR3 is CASSLFPVPGQETQYF. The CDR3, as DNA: TGTGCCAGCAGCTTATTCCCGGTTCCAGGCCAAGAGACCCAGTACTTC.

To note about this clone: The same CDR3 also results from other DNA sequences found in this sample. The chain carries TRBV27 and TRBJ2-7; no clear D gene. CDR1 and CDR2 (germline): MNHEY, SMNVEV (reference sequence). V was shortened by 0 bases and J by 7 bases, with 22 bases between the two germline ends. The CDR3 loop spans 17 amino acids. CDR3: CASSLSKITTYLREQYF. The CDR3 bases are TGTGCCAGCAGTTTATCGAAAATCACTACATACCTACGGGAGCAGTACTTC.

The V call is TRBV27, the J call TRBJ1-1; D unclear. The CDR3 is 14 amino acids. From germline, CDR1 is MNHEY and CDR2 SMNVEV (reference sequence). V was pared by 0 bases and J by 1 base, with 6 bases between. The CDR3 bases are TGTGCCAGCAGTTTATCCGGGAAGAACACTGAAGCTTTCTTT. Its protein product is CASSLSGKNTEAFF.

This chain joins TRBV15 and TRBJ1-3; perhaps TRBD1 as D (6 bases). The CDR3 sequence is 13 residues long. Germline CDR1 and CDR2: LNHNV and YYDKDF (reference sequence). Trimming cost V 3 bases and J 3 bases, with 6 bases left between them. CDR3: CATSRDSGNTIYF. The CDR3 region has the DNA TGTGCCACCAGCAGGGACAGTGGAAACACCATATATTTT.

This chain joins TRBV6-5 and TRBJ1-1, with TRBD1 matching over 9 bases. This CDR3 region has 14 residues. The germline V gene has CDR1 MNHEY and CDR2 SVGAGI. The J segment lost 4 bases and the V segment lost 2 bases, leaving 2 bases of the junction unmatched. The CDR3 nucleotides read TGTGCCAGCAGTTACCAGACAGGGGGCACTGAAGCTTTCTTT. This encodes CASSYQTGGTEAFF.

CDR3 amino acids: CASSLGLQETQYF. The CDR3 region has the DNA TGCGCCAGCAGCTTGGGACTCCAAGAGACCCAGTACTTC. This rearrangement joins TRBV5-1 to TRBJ2-5, with unresolved D. This CDR3 comprises 13 residues. V was shortened by 0 bases and J by 1 base, with 4 bases between the two germline ends. Germline assignment: CDR1 SGHRS and CDR2 YFSETQ.

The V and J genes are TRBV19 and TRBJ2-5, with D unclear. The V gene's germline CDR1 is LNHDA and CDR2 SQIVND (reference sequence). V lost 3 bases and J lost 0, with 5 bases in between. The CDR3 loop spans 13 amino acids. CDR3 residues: CASSIGHQETQYF. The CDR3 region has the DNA TGTGCCAGTAGTATTGGGCACCAAGAGACCCAGTACTTC.

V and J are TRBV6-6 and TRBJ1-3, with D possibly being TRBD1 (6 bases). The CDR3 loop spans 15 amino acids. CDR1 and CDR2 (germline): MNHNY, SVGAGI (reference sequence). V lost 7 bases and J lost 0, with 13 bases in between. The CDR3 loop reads CASTPQGLSGNTIYF. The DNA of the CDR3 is TGTGCCAGCACTCCACAGGGTCTCTCTGGAAACACCATATATTTT.

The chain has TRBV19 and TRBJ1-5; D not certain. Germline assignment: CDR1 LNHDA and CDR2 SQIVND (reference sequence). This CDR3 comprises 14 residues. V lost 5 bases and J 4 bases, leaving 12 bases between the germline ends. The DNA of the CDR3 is TGTGCCAGTAGTCCCCGACACATTAATCAGCCCCAGCATTTT. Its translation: CASSPRHINQPQHF.

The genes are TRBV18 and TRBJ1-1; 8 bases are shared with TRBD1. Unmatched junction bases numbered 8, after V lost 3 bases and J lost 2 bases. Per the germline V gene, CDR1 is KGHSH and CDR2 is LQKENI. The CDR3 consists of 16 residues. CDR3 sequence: CASSPADRVKNTEAFF. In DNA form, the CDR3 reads TGTGCCAGCTCACCCGCGGACAGGGTAAAAAACACTGAAGCTTTCTTT.

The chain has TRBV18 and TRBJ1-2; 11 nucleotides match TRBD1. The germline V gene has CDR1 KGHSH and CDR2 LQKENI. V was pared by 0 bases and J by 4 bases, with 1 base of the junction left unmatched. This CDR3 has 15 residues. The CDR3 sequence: CASSPPGQGAYGYTF. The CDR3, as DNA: TGTGCCAGCTCACCACCTGGACAGGGGGCCTATGGCTACACCTTC.

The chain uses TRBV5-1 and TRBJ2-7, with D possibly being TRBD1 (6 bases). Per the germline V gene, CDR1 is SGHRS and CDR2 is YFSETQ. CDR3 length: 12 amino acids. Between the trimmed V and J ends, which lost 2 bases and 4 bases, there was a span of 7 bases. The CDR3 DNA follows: TGCGCCAGCAGCTTTGACAGGTACGAGCAGTACTTC. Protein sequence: CASSFDRYEQYF.

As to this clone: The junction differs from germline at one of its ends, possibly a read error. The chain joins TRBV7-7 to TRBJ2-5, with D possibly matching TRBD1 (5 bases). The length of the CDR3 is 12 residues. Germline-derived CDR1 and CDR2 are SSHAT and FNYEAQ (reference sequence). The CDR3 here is CASSLDSQTQYF. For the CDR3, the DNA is TGTGCTAGCAGCTTAGACAGCCAGACCCAGTACTTC.

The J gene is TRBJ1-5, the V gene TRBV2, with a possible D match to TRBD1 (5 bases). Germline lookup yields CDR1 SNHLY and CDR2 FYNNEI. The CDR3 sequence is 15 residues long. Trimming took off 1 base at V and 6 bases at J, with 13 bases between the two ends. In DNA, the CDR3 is TGTGCCAGCAGTGAAGGGGGCCGAGCATTTCAGCCCCAGCATTTT. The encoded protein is CASSEGGRAFQPQHF.

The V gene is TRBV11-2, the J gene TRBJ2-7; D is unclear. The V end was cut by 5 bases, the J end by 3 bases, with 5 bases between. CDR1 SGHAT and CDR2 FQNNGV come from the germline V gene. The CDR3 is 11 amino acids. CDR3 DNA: TGTGCCAGCAGCCCCAGCTACGAGCAGTACTTC. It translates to CASSPSYEQYF.

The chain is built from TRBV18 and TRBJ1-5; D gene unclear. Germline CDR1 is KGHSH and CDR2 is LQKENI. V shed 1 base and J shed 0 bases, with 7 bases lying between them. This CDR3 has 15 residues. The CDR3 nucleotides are TGTGCCAGCTCACCACAGCCGTATAGCAATCAGCCCCAGCATTTT. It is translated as CASSPQPYSNQPQHF.

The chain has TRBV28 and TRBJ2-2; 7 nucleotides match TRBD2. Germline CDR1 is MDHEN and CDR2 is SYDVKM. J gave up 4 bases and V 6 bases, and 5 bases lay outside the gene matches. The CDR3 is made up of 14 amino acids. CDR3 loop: CASRRASGTGELFF. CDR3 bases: TGTGCCAGCAGGAGAGCTAGCGGCACCGGGGAGCTGTTTTTT.

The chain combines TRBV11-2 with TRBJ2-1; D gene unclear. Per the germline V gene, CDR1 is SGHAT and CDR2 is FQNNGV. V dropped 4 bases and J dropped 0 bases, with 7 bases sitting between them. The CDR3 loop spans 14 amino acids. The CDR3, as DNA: TGTGCCAGCAGCTCCCTGAGCTCCTACAATGAGCAGTTCTTC. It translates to CASSSLSSYNEQFF.

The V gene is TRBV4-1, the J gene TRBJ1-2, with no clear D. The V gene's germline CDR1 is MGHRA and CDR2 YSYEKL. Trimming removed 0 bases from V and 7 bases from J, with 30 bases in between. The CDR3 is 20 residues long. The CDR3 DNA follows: TGCGCCAGCAGCCAAGAAACCCACCTCCAGGAGGGCTTTAGGGCAAGTGGCTACACCTTC. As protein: CASSQETHLQEGFRASGYTF.

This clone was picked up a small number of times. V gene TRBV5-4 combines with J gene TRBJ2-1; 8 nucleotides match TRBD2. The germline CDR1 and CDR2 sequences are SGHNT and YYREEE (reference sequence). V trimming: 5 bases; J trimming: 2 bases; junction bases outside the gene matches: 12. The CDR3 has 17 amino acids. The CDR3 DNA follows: TGTGCCAGCAGGACACAACGAGCGGGGGATACCTACAATGAGCAGTTCTTC. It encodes CASRTQRAGDTYNEQFF. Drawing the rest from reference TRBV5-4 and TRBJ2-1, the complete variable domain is ETGVTQSPTHLIKTRGQQVTLRCSSQSGHNTVSWYQQALGQGPQFIFQYYREEENGRGNFPPRFSGLQFPNYSSELNVNALELDDSALYLCASRTQRAGDTYNEQFFGPGTRLTVL.

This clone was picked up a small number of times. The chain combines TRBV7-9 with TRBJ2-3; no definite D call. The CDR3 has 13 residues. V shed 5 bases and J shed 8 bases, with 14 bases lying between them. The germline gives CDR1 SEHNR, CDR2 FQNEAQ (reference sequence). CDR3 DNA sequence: TGTGCCAGCAGCGAAGCCCGCGCCGTTACGCAGTATTTT. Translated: CASSEARAVTQYF.

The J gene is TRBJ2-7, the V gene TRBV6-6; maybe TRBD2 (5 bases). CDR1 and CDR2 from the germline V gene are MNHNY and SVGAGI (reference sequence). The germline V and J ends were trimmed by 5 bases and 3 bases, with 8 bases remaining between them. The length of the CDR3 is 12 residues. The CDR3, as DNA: TGTGCCAGCAGTCTTGGACTCTACGAGCAGTACGTC. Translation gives CASSLGLYEQYV.

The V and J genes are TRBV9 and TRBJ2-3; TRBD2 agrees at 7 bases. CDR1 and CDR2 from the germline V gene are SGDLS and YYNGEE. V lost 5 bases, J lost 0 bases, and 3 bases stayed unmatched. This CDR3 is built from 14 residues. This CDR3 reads CASRRSGSTDTQYF. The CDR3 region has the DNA TGTGCCAGCAGACGTAGCGGGAGCACAGATACGCAGTATTTT.